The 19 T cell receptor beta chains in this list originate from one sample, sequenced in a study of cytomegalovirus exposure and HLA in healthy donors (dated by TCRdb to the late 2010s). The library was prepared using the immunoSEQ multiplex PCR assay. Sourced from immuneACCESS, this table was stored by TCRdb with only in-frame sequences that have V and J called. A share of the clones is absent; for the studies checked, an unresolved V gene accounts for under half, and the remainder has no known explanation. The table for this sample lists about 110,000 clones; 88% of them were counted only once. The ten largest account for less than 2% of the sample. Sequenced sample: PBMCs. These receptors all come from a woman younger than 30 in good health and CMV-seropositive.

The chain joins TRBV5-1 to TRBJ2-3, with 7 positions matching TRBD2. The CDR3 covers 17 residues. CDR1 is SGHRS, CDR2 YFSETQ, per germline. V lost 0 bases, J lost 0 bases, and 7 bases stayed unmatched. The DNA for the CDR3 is TGCGCCAGCAGCTTGGGACCTCGTAGCGGGAGCACAGATACGCAGTATTTT. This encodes CASSLGPRSGSTDTQYF.

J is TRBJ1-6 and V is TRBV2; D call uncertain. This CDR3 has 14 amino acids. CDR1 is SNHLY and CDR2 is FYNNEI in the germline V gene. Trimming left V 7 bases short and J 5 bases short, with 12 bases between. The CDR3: CASKAGRNNSPLHF. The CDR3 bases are TGTGCCAGCAAGGCGGGGAGAAATAATTCACCCCTCCACTTT.

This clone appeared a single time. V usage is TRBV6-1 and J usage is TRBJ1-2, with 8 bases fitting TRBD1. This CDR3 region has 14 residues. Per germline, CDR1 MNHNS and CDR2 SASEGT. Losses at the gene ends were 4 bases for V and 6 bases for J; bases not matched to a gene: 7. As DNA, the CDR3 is TGTGCCAGCAGTGTTAGCAGGGGGCCAGATGGCTACACCTTC. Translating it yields CASSVSRGPDGYTF.

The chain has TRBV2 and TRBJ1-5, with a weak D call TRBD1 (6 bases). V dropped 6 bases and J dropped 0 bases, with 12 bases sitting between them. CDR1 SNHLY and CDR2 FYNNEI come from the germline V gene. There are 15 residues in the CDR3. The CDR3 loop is CASRQRGYSNQPQHF. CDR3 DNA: TGTGCCAGCAGGCAAAGGGGGTATAGCAATCAGCCCCAGCATTTT.

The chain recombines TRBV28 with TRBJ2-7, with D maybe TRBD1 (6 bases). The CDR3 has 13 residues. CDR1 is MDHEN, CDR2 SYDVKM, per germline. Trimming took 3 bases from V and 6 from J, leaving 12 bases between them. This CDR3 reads CASSFSGVGEQYV. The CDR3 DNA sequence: TGTGCCAGCAGTTTTTCAGGGGTGGGCGAGCAGTACGTC.

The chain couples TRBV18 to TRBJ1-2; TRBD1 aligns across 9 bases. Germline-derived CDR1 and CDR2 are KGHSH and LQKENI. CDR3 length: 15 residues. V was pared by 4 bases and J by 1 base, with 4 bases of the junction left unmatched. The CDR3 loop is CASSLGQGNNYGYTF. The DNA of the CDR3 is TGTGCCAGCTCACTTGGACAGGGGAATAACTATGGCTACACCTTC.

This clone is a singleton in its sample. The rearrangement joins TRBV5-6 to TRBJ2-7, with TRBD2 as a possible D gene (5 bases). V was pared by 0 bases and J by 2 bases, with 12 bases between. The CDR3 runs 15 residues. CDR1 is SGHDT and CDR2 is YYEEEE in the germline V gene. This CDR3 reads CASSLVRDPTYEQYF. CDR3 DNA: TGTGCCAGCAGCTTGGTGAGGGATCCGACCTACGAGCAGTACTTC. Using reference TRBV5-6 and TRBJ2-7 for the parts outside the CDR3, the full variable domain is DAGVTQSPTHLIKTRGQQVTLRCSPKSGHDTVSWYQQALGQGPQFIFQYYEEEERQRGNFPDRFSGHQFPNYSSELNVNALLLGDSALYLCASSLVRDPTYEQYFGPGTRLTVT.

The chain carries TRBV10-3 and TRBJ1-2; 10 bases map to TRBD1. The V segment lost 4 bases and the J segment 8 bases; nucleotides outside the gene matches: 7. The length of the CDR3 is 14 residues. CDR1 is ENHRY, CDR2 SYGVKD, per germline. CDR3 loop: CAISGGTGDGGYTF. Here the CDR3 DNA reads TGTGCCATCAGTGGGGGGACAGGGGATGGAGGCTACACCTTC.

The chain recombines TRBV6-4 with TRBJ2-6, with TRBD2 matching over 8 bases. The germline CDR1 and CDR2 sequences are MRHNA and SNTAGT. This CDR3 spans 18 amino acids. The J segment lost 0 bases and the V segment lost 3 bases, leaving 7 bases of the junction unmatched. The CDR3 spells CASSESPGGPSGANVLTF. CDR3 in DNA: TGTGCCAGCAGTGAGAGTCCGGGGGGGCCCTCTGGGGCCAACGTCCTGACTTTC.

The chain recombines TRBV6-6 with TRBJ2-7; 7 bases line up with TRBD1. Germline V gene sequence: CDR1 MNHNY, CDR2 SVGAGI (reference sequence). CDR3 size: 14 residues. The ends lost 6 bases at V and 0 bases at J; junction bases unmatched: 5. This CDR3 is CASSAQGFSYEQYV. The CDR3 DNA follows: TGTGCCAGCAGCGCACAGGGGTTCTCCTACGAGCAGTACGTC.

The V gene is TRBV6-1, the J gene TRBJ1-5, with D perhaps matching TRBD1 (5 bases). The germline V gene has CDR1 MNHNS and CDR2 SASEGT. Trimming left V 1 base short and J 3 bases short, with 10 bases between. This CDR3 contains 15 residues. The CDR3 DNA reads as TGTGCCAGCAGTGAAGGTTCGACAGTCAATCAGCCCCAGCATTTT. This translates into CASSEGSTVNQPQHF.

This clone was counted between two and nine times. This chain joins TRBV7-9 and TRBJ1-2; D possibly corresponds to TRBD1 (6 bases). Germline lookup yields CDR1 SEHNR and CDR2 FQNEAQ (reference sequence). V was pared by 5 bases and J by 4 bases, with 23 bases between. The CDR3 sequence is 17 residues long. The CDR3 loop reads CASSPTSRDKDPYGYTF. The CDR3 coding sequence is TGTGCCAGCAGCCCCACTTCCAGGGACAAGGACCCCTATGGCTACACCTTC.

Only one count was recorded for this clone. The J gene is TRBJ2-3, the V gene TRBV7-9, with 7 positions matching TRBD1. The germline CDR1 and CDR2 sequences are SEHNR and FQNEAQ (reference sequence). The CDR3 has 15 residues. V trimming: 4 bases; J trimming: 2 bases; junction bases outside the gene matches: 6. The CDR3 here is CASSYDRVNTDTQYF. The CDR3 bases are TGTGCCAGCAGCTATGACAGGGTTAACACAGATACGCAGTATTTT.

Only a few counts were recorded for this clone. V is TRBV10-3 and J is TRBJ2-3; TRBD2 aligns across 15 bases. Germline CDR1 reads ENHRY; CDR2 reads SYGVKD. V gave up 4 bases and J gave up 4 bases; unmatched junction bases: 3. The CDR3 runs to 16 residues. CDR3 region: CAISGGLAGGPDTQYF. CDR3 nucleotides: TGTGCCATCAGTGGAGGACTAGCGGGGGGGCCAGATACGCAGTATTTT.

CDR3 amino acids: CSGGETSTDTQYF. CDR3 sequence (DNA): TGCAGCGGCGGGGAGACTAGCACAGATACGCAGTATTTT. The chain combines TRBV29-1 with TRBJ2-3; D is possibly TRBD2 (6 bases). Trimming left V 7 bases short and J 0 bases short, with 11 bases between. The V gene's germline CDR1 is SQVTM and CDR2 ANQGSEA. The CDR3 has 13 residues.

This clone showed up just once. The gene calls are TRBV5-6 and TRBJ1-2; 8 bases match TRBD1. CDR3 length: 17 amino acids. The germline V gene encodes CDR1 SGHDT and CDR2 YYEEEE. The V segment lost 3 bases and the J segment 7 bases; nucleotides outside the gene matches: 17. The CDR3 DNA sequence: TGTGCCAGCAGCTCTCTAAGGACAGGGTGGTTATGGAGTGGCTACACCTTC. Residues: CASSSLRTGWLWSGYTF.

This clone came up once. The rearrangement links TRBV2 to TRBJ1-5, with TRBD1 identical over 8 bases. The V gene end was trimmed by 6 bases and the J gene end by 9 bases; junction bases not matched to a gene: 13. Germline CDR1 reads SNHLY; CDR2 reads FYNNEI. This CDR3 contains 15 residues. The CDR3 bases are TGTGCCAGCAGCCCGCCATGGACAGGGTCCGGGCCCCAGCATTTT. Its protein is CASSPPWTGSGPQHF.

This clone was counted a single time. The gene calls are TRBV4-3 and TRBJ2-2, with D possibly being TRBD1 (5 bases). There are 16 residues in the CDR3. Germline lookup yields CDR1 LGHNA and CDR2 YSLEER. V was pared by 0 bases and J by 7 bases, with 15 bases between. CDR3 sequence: CASSQDGALPGGELFF. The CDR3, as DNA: TGCGCCAGCAGCCAAGATGGGGCTCTACCGGGCGGGGAGCTGTTTTTT.

The CDR3 nucleotides are TGTGCCAGCAGTCCCGGGGGATACAATGAGCAGTTCTTC. It is translated as CASSPGGYNEQFF. The chain employs TRBV25-1 and TRBJ2-1; possibly TRBD2 for D (6 bases). CDR3 length: 13 amino acids. Germline-derived CDR1 and CDR2 are MGHDK and SYGVNS. V shed 5 bases and J shed 4 bases, with 9 bases lying between them.